The 8 T cell receptor beta chains given below trace back to one sample, sequenced in a study of blood T cells in healthy people across ages. A second about 7 to 12 cycle PCR used barcoded and J-beta primers. TCRdb passed the 5' RACE reads through MiXCR, listing each CDR3 protein once. The profile shows about 1.8 million distinct CDR3 sequences, about 50% of them singletons. Sequencing used blood. The receptors come from a woman aged 40 to 49 in good health.

This chain joins TRBV5-4 and TRBJ2-5; TRBD1 aligns across 12 bases. J was trimmed by 4 bases and V by 4 bases; bases with no gene match: 8. The germline V gene has CDR1 SGHNT and CDR2 YYREEE (reference sequence). The CDR3 is made up of 16 amino acids. The CDR3 loop is CASSRGQGALRETQYF. As DNA, the CDR3 is TGTGCCAGCAGCCGGGGACAGGGGGCATTAAGAGAGACCCAGTACTTC.

The CDR3 is CASSLVAGGAQDEQYF. Here the CDR3 DNA reads TGTGCCAGCAGCTTAGTAGCGGGGGGCGCTCAAGACGAGCAGTACTTC. The rearrangement links TRBV7-2 to TRBJ2-7, with 10 positions matching TRBD2. CDR1 is SGHTA and CDR2 is FQGNSA in the germline V gene. CDR3 length: 16 amino acids. Germline trimming cut 1 base from V and 5 bases from J; bases unmatched to any gene: 8.

The chain recombines TRBV7-2 with TRBJ2-7; 15 nucleotides agree with TRBD2. Per the germline V gene, CDR1 is SGHTA and CDR2 is FQGNSA. V dropped 1 base and J dropped 2; count of bases not matched to a gene: 3. The CDR3 contains 17 residues. In DNA form, the CDR3 reads TGTGCCAGCAGCTTAGGGACTAGCGGGGGGGAGACCTACGAGCAGTACTTC. This encodes CASSLGTSGGETYEQYF.

In its sample, this clonotype was seen many times. CDR3 sequence: CASSFTLAGELFF. As DNA, the CDR3 is TGTGCCAGCAGTTTTACGCTAGCCGGGGAGCTGTTTTTT. The chain couples TRBV27 to TRBJ2-2; the D is unclear. V lost 3 bases and J lost 6, with 8 bases in between. This CDR3 comprises 13 residues. Per the germline V gene, CDR1 is MNHEY and CDR2 is SMNVEV (reference sequence).

The genes are TRBV4-3 and TRBJ1-5; D not resolved. The CDR3 spans 13 residues. Germline values: CDR1 LGHNA, CDR2 YSLEER. V lost 6 bases and J 4 bases, leaving 10 bases between the germline ends. The CDR3 nucleotides are TGCGCCAGCAGTCTGATGATTAATCAGCCCCAGCATTTT. Translating gives CASSLMINQPQHF.

This clonotype has more than one count but fewer than ten. The chain combines TRBV25-1 with TRBJ2-3; D call uncertain. CDR1 MGHDK and CDR2 SYGVNS come from the germline V gene. Trimming removed 4 bases from V and 0 bases from J, with 20 bases in between. There are 18 residues in the CDR3. In DNA form, the CDR3 reads TGTGCCAGCAGTGTTGTGGGCTTGACCGGAACTAGCACAGATACGCAGTATTTT. Translated: CASSVVGLTGTSTDTQYF.

The genes are TRBV12-5 and TRBJ2-1, with D perhaps TRBD2 (6 bases). The length of the CDR3 is 16 residues. Trimming cost V 6 bases and J 0 bases, with 15 bases left between them. CDR1 is LGHNT and CDR2 is FRNRAP in the germline V gene. The CDR3 protein is CASGSGVSSSYNEQFF. CDR3 nucleotide sequence: TGTGCTAGTGGCTCGGGAGTATCCAGCTCCTACAATGAGCAGTTCTTC.

The chain uses TRBV11-2 and TRBJ1-4; no firm D call. This CDR3 has 13 residues. The V gene's germline CDR1 is SGHAT and CDR2 FQNNGV. V shed 4 bases and J shed 11 bases, with 14 bases lying between them. CDR3 DNA sequence: TGTGCCAGCAGCTCCCAACCGGGGTCCAAACTGTTTTTT. Translation: CASSSQPGSKLFF.